These T cell receptor beta chains were read from a single sample in a study of T cell changes during pregnancy in multiple sclerosis. The assay was immunoSEQ multiplex PCR, and TCRdb's table has in-frame clones only and misses some. The table has 45,000 to 65,000 clones, around 90% seen once. Sequences were derived from CD4+ T cells from peripheral blood mononuclear cells, sampled in the third trimester of pregnancy. The source is a female donor with multiple sclerosis, enrolled in a pregnancy study. Both conserved end residues are part of each CDR3. The order of the fields is V gene, CDR3 length, J gene, clone size, CDR3 protein. Expanded clones get a size class; other rows say once, few or many, or leave the size out.

TRBV5-1,14,TRBJ1-2,.,CASSTRTGEYGYTF
TRBV11-3,18,TRBJ2-1,.,CASSLDRASGGAVDEQFF
TRBV6-5,14,TRBJ1-4,.,CATRTSTQGLRLFF
TRBV7-2,14,TRBJ2-7,.,CASSLAGTTYEQYF
TRBV5-4,14,TRBJ1-1,.,CASSLDSMNTEAFF
TRBV11-2,15,TRBJ1-4,.,CASSSLLQGHRELFF
TRBV7-6,16,TRBJ2-1,.,CASSVTGTSGWGEQFF
TRBV15,18,TRBJ2-3,.,CATSRDLSLAGGPDTQYF
TRBV12-5,15,TRBJ2-3,.,CASGVTSGGSDTQYF
TRBV7-2,14,TRBJ1-1,.,CASRDSLLNTEAFF
TRBV5-4,16,TRBJ2-1,.,CASSFGGGSSYNEQFF
TRBV7-3,13,TRBJ2-1,.,CASSLDVRGEQFF
TRBV6-6,14,TRBJ2-3,.,CASSDRVGADTQYF
TRBV25-1,16,TRBJ1-2,.,CASSESAFHRDDGYTF
TRBV5-1,15,TRBJ2-1,.,CASSLLPGDYNEQFF
TRBV30,15,TRBJ1-2,once,CAWATTFQGLYGYTF
TRBV6-1,13,TRBJ1-1,once,CASSVGTAPEAFF
TRBV29-1,14,TRBJ2-6,.,CSVGSTDRANVLTF
TRBV2,13,TRBJ1-1,.,CASSDPTGPKAFF
TRBV7-9,16,TRBJ1-1,.,CASSKIPTGGNTEAFF
TRBV5-4,14,TRBJ2-2,.,CASSFARGSRELFF
TRBV4-1,16,TRBJ2-1,.,CASSPRTGSSYNEQFF
TRBV7-3,13,TRBJ1-2,.,CASSLTTRDGYTF
TRBV5-6,15,TRBJ1-2,.,CASSLVGQARGGYTF
TRBV5-6,16,TRBJ1-2,many,CASSWEGQGNNYGYTF
TRBV27,15,TRBJ2-1,few,CASNPSGGAVHEQFF
TRBV5-1,19,TRBJ2-7,.,CASSRKGDGLRDLSYEQYF
TRBV19,14,TRBJ1-5,.,CASRADGQNQPQHF
TRBV19,14,TRBJ1-2,.,CASNPTGVNYGYTF
TRBV30,14,TRBJ1-2,.,CAWTPAGTGDGYTF
TRBV12-5,18,TRBJ1-5,.,CASGLALPGQGGNQPQHF
TRBV6-5,16,TRBJ2-5,.,CASSYSRASGGGTQYF
TRBV7-2,14,TRBJ1-6,.,CASSLTPPGSPLHF
TRBV6-6,14,TRBJ1-1,.,CASTLAAGRTEAFF
TRBV27,13,TRBJ2-7,.,CASSLGQTYEQYF
TRBV19,14,TRBJ2-7,.,CASSGDRGGYEQYF
TRBV6-5,14,TRBJ2-3,.,CASSYVGQTDTQYF
TRBV18,19,TRBJ1-1,.,CASSPKNRGTGRHNTEAFF
TRBV30,13,TRBJ1-4,.,CAWRPEGRGKLFF
TRBV6-4,15,TRBJ1-1,.,CASSPGQGAGTEAFF
TRBV6-5,13,TRBJ2-5,.,CGTGTGAGGTQYF
TRBV28,16,TRBJ1-6,.,CASRITQGSANSPLHF
TRBV4-1,15,TRBJ2-5,once,CASSQDIGQQETQYF
TRBV6-5,14,TRBJ1-2,.,CASSYDRKIGGYTF
TRBV7-9,15,TRBJ1-2,.,CASSLLDSPNYGYTF
TRBV5-1,14,TRBJ2-7,once,CASSSQGVKYEQYF
TRBV10-3,16,TRBJ2-1,.,CAISEPQGRSYNEQFF
TRBV27,15,TRBJ2-2,.,CASSSSRTATGELFF
TRBV27,14,TRBJ2-5,.,CASSSGDQQETQYF
TRBV9,14,TRBJ1-5,.,CASSVEGHNQPQHF
TRBV7-9,15,TRBJ2-7,.,CASSLFGQGGYEQYF
TRBV27,17,TRBJ2-4,.,CASSITGGRWAKNIQYF
TRBV5-1,16,TRBJ2-7,.,CASSGTGALISYEQYF
TRBV6-5,16,TRBJ2-3,.,CASSYSGLAGGNTQYF
TRBV18,14,TRBJ1-1,.,CASSPGRMNTEAFF
TRBV14,11,TRBJ2-1,.,CASAAYNEQFF
TRBV14,14,TRBJ2-7,.,CASSQQLTGSEQYF
TRBV11-2,15,TRBJ2-1,.,CASSLVRGIYNEQFF
TRBV10-3,16,TRBJ2-1,.,CAISVVAGGNYNEQFF